Presented here are 22 T cell receptor beta chains from one specimen sequenced in a study of CD8+CD57+ T cells in acquired aplastic anemia. The use of genomic DNA as template underpinned the TCR beta VDJ and CDR3 profiling. A single record per CDR3 protein comes from TCRdb applying MiXCR to the reads. The sample consists of 75,000 to 100,000 distinct CDR3 sequences, about 67% of them appearing once. Patients included in sequencing had previously demonstrated CD8+CD57+ cell expansion by flow cytometry. Sequencing was performed on sorted CD4+, CD8+, or CD8+CD57+ T cells (not recorded which) from PBMCs. These receptors all stem from a human donor with aplastic anemia.

The chain links TRBV7-6 to TRBJ2-7; 9 bases match TRBD1. The junction had 7 bases not matched to a gene; V was cut back by 5 bases and J by 5 bases. CDR3 length: 14 residues. Germline V gene sequence: CDR1 SGHVS, CDR2 FNYEAQ. CDR3 residues: CASSPGQGRHEQYF. The CDR3 DNA reads as TGTGCCAGCAGCCCAGGACAGGGGAGGCACGAGCAGTACTTC.

V and J are TRBV10-3 and TRBJ1-2; a possible D gene is TRBD1 (5 bases). Trimming shortened V by 0 bases and J by 2 bases, and 7 bases separated the two germline ends. The CDR3 is 14 residues long. Looked up from germline, CDR1 is ENHRY and CDR2 is SYGVKD. The CDR3 loop reads CAISESRGNYGYTF. As DNA, the CDR3 is TGTGCCATCAGTGAGTCTCGGGGGAACTATGGCTACACCTTC.

The V gene is TRBV12-3 or TRBV12-4, the J gene TRBJ1-5; D is unclear. Trimming cost V 5 bases and J 0 bases, with 5 bases left between them. CDR3 length equals 13 residues. The CDR3 reads CASSPNSNQPQHF. CDR3 DNA sequence: TGTGCCAGCAGTCCCAATAGCAATCAGCCCCAGCATTTT.

This chain links TRBV10-3 with TRBJ2-2; 7 positions match TRBD1. Germline V gene lookup returns CDR1 ENHRY and CDR2 SYGVKD. The CDR3 sequence is 13 residues long. V gave up 8 bases and J gave up 16 bases; unmatched junction bases: 16. CDR3 amino acids: CAIGQDLSGGRFF. The CDR3 nucleotides read TGTGCCATCGGACAGGACTTGTCAGGTGGGCGGTTTTTT.

This clonotype was seen repeatedly, ten times or more. The chain couples TRBV5-1 to TRBJ1-2; D call uncertain. CDR3 length equals 12 residues. Trimming shortened V by 0 bases and J by 6 bases, and 6 bases separated the two germline ends. Per germline, CDR1 SGHRS and CDR2 YFSETQ. CDR3: CASSLEADGYTF. DNA for the CDR3: TGCGCCAGCAGCTTGGAGGCTGATGGCTACACCTTC. Using reference TRBV5-1 and TRBJ1-2 for the parts outside the CDR3, the full variable domain is KAGVTQTPRYLIKTRGQQVTLSCSPISGHRSVSWYQQTPGQGLQFLFEYFSETQRNKGNFPGRFSGRQFSNSRSEMNVSTLELGDSALYLCASSLEADGYTFGSGTRLTVV.

The chain has TRBV2 and TRBJ1-5; 7 bases are a match to TRBD1. The CDR3 is 14 amino acids. J lost 5 bases, V lost 7 bases, and 8 bases had no gene match. Germline values: CDR1 SNHLY, CDR2 FYNNEI. The CDR3 coding sequence is TGTGCCAGCATGGGACAGACGAGTTATCAGCCCCAGCATTTT. This translates into CASMGQTSYQPQHF.

The V gene is TRBV25-1, the J gene TRBJ2-4; TRBD1 is a possible D gene (6 bases). Looked up from germline, CDR1 is MGHDK and CDR2 is SYGVNS. This CDR3 spans 15 amino acids. Trimming cost V 1 base and J 6 bases, with 13 bases left between them. CDR3 sequence (DNA): TGTGCCAGCAGTGAATTACAGGGTTCTGTAAACATTCAGTACTTC. Translated, it gives CASSELQGSVNIQYF.

This clonotype was observed a few times. This sequence joins TRBV20-1 and TRBJ1-2, with a weak D call TRBD1 (6 bases). Per germline, CDR1 DFQATT and CDR2 SNEGSKA (reference sequence). The germline V and J ends were trimmed by 4 bases and 6 bases, with 18 bases remaining between them. This CDR3 has 14 amino acids. CDR3 DNA: TGCAGTGCTACAATGTCCGGGACATCTAATGGCTACACCTTC. Its protein product is CSATMSGTSNGYTF.

This clonotype came up once. The V gene is TRBV2, the J gene TRBJ2-2; 8 nucleotides match TRBD2. V lost 9 bases, J lost 3 bases, and 6 bases stayed unmatched. The germline V gene encodes CDR1 SNHLY and CDR2 FYNNEI. The length of the CDR3 is 14 residues. CDR3 DNA sequence: TGTGCCAGAGGACTAGCCGGACACACCGGGGAGCTGTTTTTT. It is translated as CARGLAGHTGELFF.

V and J are TRBV19 and TRBJ2-5; D remains ambiguous. The length of the CDR3 is 12 residues. Trimming cost V 6 bases and J 1 base, with 6 bases left between them. CDR1 is LNHDA, CDR2 SQIVND, per germline (reference sequence). In DNA form, the CDR3 reads TGTGCCAGTAGCGGGCCCCAAGAGACCCAGTACTTC. Its translation: CASSGPQETQYF.

The chain links TRBV29-1 to TRBJ1-5; D ambiguous. The CDR3 has 13 residues. In germline, CDR1 is SQVTM, CDR2 ANQGSEA. V lost 8 bases, J lost 4 bases, and 15 bases lay in between. CDR3 DNA sequence: TGCAGCCTCGCTCAAAGACCTAATCAGCCCCAGCATTTT. This sequence encodes CSLAQRPNQPQHF. Full variable domain (missing parts from reference TRBV29-1 and TRBJ1-5): SAVISQKPSRDICQRGTSLTIQCQVDSQVTMMFWYRQQPGQSLTLIATANQGSEATYESGFVIDKFPISRPNLTFSTLTVSNMSPEDSSIYLCSLAQRPNQPQHFGDGTRLSIL.

V usage is TRBV7-9 and J usage is TRBJ1-1; 8 bases agree with TRBD1. Germline lookup yields CDR1 SEHNR and CDR2 FQNEAQ (reference sequence). The CDR3 runs to 14 residues. J was trimmed by 1 base and V by 4 bases; bases with no gene match: 2. CDR3 sequence (DNA): TGTGCCAGCAGCTCGGGACAGGAGAACACTGAAGCTTTCTTT. This encodes CASSSGQENTEAFF.

The chain is built from TRBV20-1 and TRBJ1-6; 7 positions agree with TRBD1. V shed 3 bases and J 5 bases; nucleotides not matched to a gene: 4. Germline V CDR1 and CDR2: DFQATT, SNEGSKA (reference sequence). There are 14 residues in the CDR3. The CDR3 DNA reads TGCAGTGCTAGCGGCGGGACAGATAATTCACCCCTCCACTTT. Translating it yields CSASGGTDNSPLHF.

The table lists this clonotype with a few counts. The V gene is TRBV7-2, the J gene TRBJ2-5; D remains ambiguous. Germline V gene lookup returns CDR1 SGHTA and CDR2 FQGNSA. This CDR3 has 13 amino acids. V lost 1 base and J 4 bases, leaving 7 bases between the germline ends. CDR3 sequence (DNA): TGTGCCAGCAGCTTAGAAAGTTTAGAGACCCAGTACTTC. Translated, it gives CASSLESLETQYF.

CDR3 coding DNA: TGTGCCAGCAGCGCCGACCGGGACAGGGAGCCTAATTCACCCCTCCACTTT. It translates to CASSADRDREPNSPLHF. The chain combines TRBV9 with TRBJ1-6; TRBD1 aligns across 9 bases. This CDR3 contains 17 residues. Per germline, CDR1 SGDLS and CDR2 YYNGEE. V lost 3 bases to trimming and J lost 6 bases; unmatched junction nucleotides: 10.

The chain employs TRBV7-8 and TRBJ2-7, with a weak D call TRBD2 (7 bases). Trimming took off 4 bases at V and 1 base at J, with 11 bases between the two ends. Per the germline V gene, CDR1 is SGHVS and CDR2 is FQNEAQ. The CDR3 loop spans 14 amino acids. This chain's CDR3 is CASSSRGASYEQYF. The CDR3 nucleotides read TGTGCCAGCAGCTCCCGGGGGGCTTCCTACGAGCAGTACTTC.

The rearrangement uses TRBV24-1 and TRBJ1-5; TRBD1 matches 11 bases. Germline loops: CDR1 KGHDR, CDR2 SFDVKD. V shed 4 bases and J 4 bases; nucleotides not matched to a gene: 5. The CDR3 runs to 16 residues. CDR3 sequence (DNA): TGTGCCACCAGTGACAGGGGACAGGGGGTGAATCAGCCCCAGCATTTT. As protein: CATSDRGQGVNQPQHF.

As concerns this clonotype: A single base separates this from a much larger clone, so it may be a read error. The CDR3 carries no conserved terminal phenylalanine or tryptophan, so it likely arises from a read error. The J gene is TRBJ1-5, the V gene TRBV27, with 7 bases that match TRBD1. Germline assignment: CDR1 MNHEY and CDR2 SMNVEV (reference sequence). The CDR3 covers 18 residues. J gave up 0 bases and V 5 bases, and 13 bases lay outside the gene matches. The CDR3 DNA reads as TGTGCCAGCAGTCCAACCGGGACAGCGGCTTATAGCAATCAGCCCCAGCATTCT. Its translation is CASSPTGTAAYSNQPQHS.

This clonotype was observed many times. This chain uses TRBV20-1 with TRBJ2-7, with a possible D match to TRBD1 (5 bases). Germline CDR1 is DFQATT and CDR2 is SNEGSKA (reference sequence). The CDR3 covers 12 residues. Trimming stripped 1 base from V and 3 bases from J, with 7 bases between. CDR3 DNA sequence: TGCAGTGCTAGAGGCAGGGACTACGAGCAGTACTTC. This gives the protein CSARGRDYEQYF.

V usage is TRBV19 and J usage is TRBJ2-7; D is possibly TRBD1 (5 bases). The V gene lost 5 bases and the J gene lost 5 bases, with 16 bases spanning the gap. Germline V gene lookup returns CDR1 LNHDA and CDR2 SQIVND (reference sequence). The CDR3 loop spans 14 amino acids. The CDR3 coding sequence is TGTGCCAGTAGTGAGTCAGGGTTGGTCCACGAGCAGTACTTC. Protein sequence: CASSESGLVHEQYF.

The chain carries TRBV25-1 and TRBJ1-4, with a weak D call TRBD1 (6 bases). Germline values: CDR1 MGHDK, CDR2 SYGVNS. V shed 3 bases and J shed 7 bases, with 18 bases lying between them. The CDR3 sequence is 16 residues long. The CDR3 reads CASSDRGGGWSEKLFF. The CDR3 DNA is TGTGCCAGCAGTGACAGGGGAGGAGGATGGAGTGAAAAACTGTTTTTT.

This clonotype was recorded at least ten times. The CDR3 DNA follows: TGCAGTGCTGTCGGACTAGCGGGCTTCAGTACGCAGTATTTT. Translation: CSAVGLAGFSTQYF. The chain links TRBV20-1 to TRBJ2-3; the match to TRBD2 covers 11 bases. The length of the CDR3 is 14 residues. V trimming: 5 bases; J trimming: 8 bases; junction bases outside the gene matches: 9. Germline V lookup: CDR1 DFQATT, CDR2 SNEGSKA (reference sequence).